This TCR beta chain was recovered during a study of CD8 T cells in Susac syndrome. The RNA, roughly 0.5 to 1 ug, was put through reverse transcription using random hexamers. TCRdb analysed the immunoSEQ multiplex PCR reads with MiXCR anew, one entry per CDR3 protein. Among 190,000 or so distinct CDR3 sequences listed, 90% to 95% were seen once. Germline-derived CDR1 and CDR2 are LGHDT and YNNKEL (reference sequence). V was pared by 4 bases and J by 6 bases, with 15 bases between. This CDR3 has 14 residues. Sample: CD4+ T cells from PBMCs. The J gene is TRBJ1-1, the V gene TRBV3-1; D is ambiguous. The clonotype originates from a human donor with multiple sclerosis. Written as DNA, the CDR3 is TGTGCCAGCAGCCCCAGAGCCTTAGGGTCTGAAGCTTTCTTT. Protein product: CASSPRALGSEAFF.